One sample yielded the 28 T cell receptor beta chains listed below, sequenced in a study of blood T cell repertoires in COVID-19. The assay was immunoSEQ multiplex PCR, and TCRdb's table has in-frame clones only and misses some. The profile shows about 120,000 clones, approximately 85% of them singletons. Input material: peripheral blood. These receptors all stem from a human donor in a cohort sampled during active COVID-19.

V usage is TRBV28 and J usage is TRBJ1-5; 8 positions agree with TRBD1. V shed 5 bases and J 0 bases; nucleotides not matched to a gene: 9. CDR3 size: 17 residues. Germline loops: CDR1 MDHEN, CDR2 SYDVKM. CDR3 nucleotide sequence: TGTGCCAGCAGTCCATGGGACAGGTTGACTAGCAATCAGCCCCAGCATTTT. Protein product: CASSPWDRLTSNQPQHF.

The V call is TRBV3-1 (or the pseudogene TRBV3-2), the J call TRBJ2-3; D gene ambiguous. Germline CDR1 LGHDT, CDR2 YNNKEL (reference sequence). This CDR3 is built from 16 residues. V shed 1 base and J shed 2 bases, with 13 bases lying between them. The CDR3 DNA reads TGTGCCAGCAGCCAAGGGGCAGAAACCGTCACAGATACGCAGTATTTT. Translation gives CASSQGAETVTDTQYF.

This clone was seen a handful of times. The chain recombines TRBV7-9 with TRBJ1-2, with D unclear. This CDR3 has 13 residues. The V gene's germline CDR1 is SEHNR and CDR2 FQNEAQ (reference sequence). Trimming stripped 4 bases from V and 6 bases from J, with 12 bases between. CDR3 bases: TGTGCCAGCAGCTCGCTAGCCGACCATGGCTACACCTTC. Protein: CASSSLADHGYTF.

This clone has a handful of counts. The chain employs TRBV2 and TRBJ1-1; D may be TRBD1 (5 bases). Looked up from germline, CDR1 is SNHLY and CDR2 is FYNNEI. V dropped 7 bases and J dropped 3 bases, with 9 bases sitting between them. This CDR3 contains 12 residues. The CDR3 DNA follows: TGTGCCAGCAAATGGGGGGACACTGAAGCTTTCTTT. This translates into CASKWGDTEAFF.

V is TRBV19 and J is TRBJ1-1, with TRBD1 matching over 7 bases. Trimming removed 7 bases from V and 3 bases from J; junction bases left unmatched: 5. The CDR3 runs 13 residues. CDR1 LNHDA and CDR2 SQIVND come from the germline V gene (reference sequence). Here the CDR3 reads CASNDRADTEAFF. In DNA, the CDR3 is TGTGCCAGTAACGACAGGGCGGACACTGAAGCTTTCTTT.

This clone was observed a few times. The CDR3 nucleotides are TGTGCCAGCAGCCAACCGCTAGCGTTGGTTTACAATGAGCAGTTCTTC. Translating gives CASSQPLALVYNEQFF. V and J are TRBV3-1 (or the pseudogene TRBV3-2) and TRBJ2-1, with D perhaps TRBD2 (6 bases). The CDR3 spans 16 residues. CDR1 and CDR2 (germline): LGHDT, YNNKEL (reference sequence). Trimming removed 2 bases at V and 4 bases at J, with 15 bases between.

This clone was seen once. V gene TRBV11-2 combines with J gene TRBJ2-7, with 9 bases matching TRBD2. The V segment lost 2 bases and the J segment 2 bases; nucleotides outside the gene matches: 4. CDR1 is SGHAT, CDR2 FQNNGV, per germline. This CDR3 has 15 amino acids. CDR3 protein: CASSLSSGVTYEQYF. In nucleotides, the CDR3 is TGTGCCAGCAGCTTATCTAGCGGGGTAACCTACGAGCAGTACTTC. The variable domain in full, completed from reference TRBV11-2 and TRBJ2-7, reads EAGVAQSPRYKIIEKRQSVAFWCNPISGHATLYWYQQILGQGPKLLIQFQNNGVVDDSQLPKDRFSAERLKGVDSTLKIQPAKLEDSAVYLCASSLSSGVTYEQYFGPGTRLTVT.

In this sample, this clone turned up a few times. This chain's CDR3 is CASSGRDLLSYTF. The DNA of the CDR3 is TGTGCCAGCAGCGGGAGGGACTTGCTGAGCTACACCTTC. V is TRBV7-9 and J is TRBJ1-2, with D possibly being TRBD1 (5 bases). Per germline, CDR1 SEHNR and CDR2 FQNEAQ (reference sequence). The CDR3 covers 13 residues. The V and J ends lost 5 bases and 9 bases respectively, with 16 bases between them.

The rearrangement uses TRBV5-1 and TRBJ1-1; D not certain. The V end was cut by 0 bases, the J end by 2 bases, with 5 bases between. There are 13 residues in the CDR3. Per germline, CDR1 SGHRS and CDR2 YFSETQ. CDR3 DNA sequence: TGCGCCAGCAGCTTGGTTCTAAACACTGAAGCTTTCTTT. This sequence encodes CASSLVLNTEAFF.

The V and J genes are TRBV28 and TRBJ2-3; TRBD2 aligns across 8 bases. The CDR3 has 16 residues. Germline-derived CDR1 and CDR2 are MDHEN and SYDVKM. Unmatched junction bases numbered 13, after V lost 6 bases and J lost 5 bases. The CDR3 region has the DNA TGTGCCAGCAGCACTTCAGGACGGGGGGGCATAGATACGCAGTATTTT. Amino acids: CASSTSGRGGIDTQYF.

The rearrangement links TRBV7-9 to TRBJ2-5; D is possibly TRBD2 (6 bases). This CDR3 is 15 amino acids long. Deletions cut 5 bases from V and 3 bases from J, with 16 bases between. The germline V gene has CDR1 SEHNR and CDR2 FQNEAQ (reference sequence). The CDR3 here is CASSPSGTQKETQYF. As DNA, the CDR3 is TGTGCCAGCAGCCCATCCGGGACTCAGAAAGAGACCCAGTACTTC. The variable domain in full, with the rest retrieved from reference TRBV7-9 and TRBJ2-5, is DTGVSQNPRHKITKRGQNVTFRCDPISEHNRLYWYRQTLGQGPEFLTYFQNEAQLEKSRLLSDRFSAERPKGSFSTLEIQRTEQGDSAMYLCASSPSGTQKETQYFGPGTRLLVL.

V and J are TRBV25-1 and TRBJ1-1; no firm D call. The CDR3 is 12 amino acids. Germline CDR1 is MGHDK and CDR2 is SYGVNS. The V end was cut by 2 bases, the J end by 11 bases, with 12 bases between. This CDR3 reads CASSETPSRAFF. Written as DNA, the CDR3 is TGTGCCAGCAGTGAAACGCCCTCACGGGCTTTCTTT.

The rearrangement links TRBV7-9 to TRBJ2-3, with 13 bases identical to TRBD2. This CDR3 comprises 15 residues. Germline V gene sequence: CDR1 SEHNR, CDR2 FQNEAQ (reference sequence). J gave up 4 bases and V 5 bases, and 3 bases lay outside the gene matches. CDR3 sequence reads: CASSPGLAGSDTQYF. CDR3 DNA: TGTGCCAGCAGCCCGGGACTAGCGGGGTCAGATACGCAGTATTTT.

The CDR3 DNA reads as TGTGCCAGCAGTTACTCGAGTCAGACGGCAGGTCCCTATGGCTACACCTTC. Residues: CASSYSSQTAGPYGYTF. J is TRBJ1-2 and V is TRBV6-2 or TRBV6-3; no clear D. This CDR3 region has 17 residues. Germline V gene sequence: CDR1 MNHEY, CDR2 SVGEGT. V was clipped by 0 bases and J by 4 bases, with 18 bases between them.

This clone has just one count. The J gene is TRBJ2-1, the V gene TRBV4-2, with 7 bases lining up with TRBD2. From germline, CDR1 is LGHNA and CDR2 YNFKEQ. This CDR3 contains 13 residues. V lost 1 base and J lost 12; bases outside the gene matches: 6. Here the CDR3 DNA reads TGTGCCAGCAGCCAAGCCGGGTGGGAGGGGCAGTTCTTC. Translated: CASSQAGWEGQFF.

The CDR3 loop reads CASSRYEQYF. CDR3 DNA: TGTGCCAGCAGCCGCTACGAGCAGTACTTC. This sequence joins TRBV28 and TRBJ2-7; no reliable D call. V was shortened by 6 bases and J by 3 bases, with 3 bases between the two germline ends. The CDR3 loop spans 10 amino acids. Germline loops: CDR1 MDHEN, CDR2 SYDVKM.

The V gene is TRBV2, the J gene TRBJ2-3, with TRBD2 identical over 9 bases. The CDR3 contains 15 residues. CDR1 is SNHLY, CDR2 FYNNEI, per germline. V was clipped by 2 bases and J by 3 bases; unmatched bases: 3. The CDR3, as DNA: TGTGCCAGCAGTGAATCTAGCGGGGTGACAGATACGCAGTATTTT. It translates to CASSESSGVTDTQYF.

For this clone: The same CDR3 also results from other DNA sequences found in this sample. The chain is built from TRBV24-1 and TRBJ2-3; tentative D call: TRBD1 (7 bases). V lost 3 bases to trimming and J lost 2 bases, with 14 bases between them. CDR3 length: 16 amino acids. CDR1 and CDR2 from the germline V gene are KGHDR and SFDVKD. CDR3 region: CATSDGGTVPTDTQYF. Here the CDR3 DNA reads TGTGCCACCAGTGATGGCGGGACAGTCCCCACAGATACGCAGTATTTT.

The chain links TRBV5-6 to TRBJ2-5; perhaps TRBD1 as D (5 bases). V lost 3 bases and J 1 base, leaving 10 bases between the germline ends. Germline V gives CDR1 SGHDT, CDR2 YYEEEE. This CDR3 is 14 amino acids long. The CDR3 loop reads CASSYRTFQETQYF. DNA for the CDR3: TGTGCCAGCAGCTACCGGACATTCCAAGAGACCCAGTACTTC.

Only a few counts were recorded for this clone. The J gene is TRBJ2-7, the V gene TRBV2; TRBD2 matches 9 bases. V was pared by 5 bases and J by 2 bases, with 4 bases of the junction left unmatched. The CDR3 loop spans 14 amino acids. Germline V gives CDR1 SNHLY, CDR2 FYNNEI. The CDR3 is CASSYLAGTYEQYF. CDR3 sequence (DNA): TGTGCCAGCAGTTATCTAGCGGGGACCTACGAGCAGTACTTC.

The genes are TRBV7-8 and TRBJ2-7; the match to TRBD1 covers 8 bases. The CDR3 sequence is 13 residues long. Trimming cost V 5 bases and J 5 bases; bases outside gene matches: 5. Germline V gene lookup returns CDR1 SGHVS and CDR2 FQNEAQ. The CDR3 spells CASSDQGAHEQYF. The CDR3 DNA reads TGTGCCAGCAGCGACCAGGGGGCCCACGAGCAGTACTTC.

The chain couples TRBV5-1 to TRBJ2-5; 11 nucleotides align to TRBD2. V trimming: 0 bases; J trimming: 1 base; junction bases outside the gene matches: 2. Germline CDR1 SGHRS, CDR2 YFSETQ. The CDR3 runs 16 residues. CDR3 nucleotides: TGCGCCAGCAGCTTGGCCGGGACTAGCGGCCAAGAGACCCAGTACTTC. Translated: CASSLAGTSGQETQYF.

The chain combines TRBV19 with TRBJ1-5, with 8 bases matching TRBD1. CDR3 size: 15 residues. CDR1 and CDR2 (germline): LNHDA, SQIVND (reference sequence). The ends lost 3 bases at V and 4 bases at J; junction bases unmatched: 5. The CDR3 is CASSMVDRANQPQHF. CDR3 bases: TGTGCCAGTAGTATGGTGGACAGGGCTAATCAGCCCCAGCATTTT.

The chain carries TRBV19 and TRBJ2-3; D is uncertain. Germline V gene data show CDR1 as LNHDA and CDR2 as SQIVND (reference sequence). This CDR3 spans 14 amino acids. Trimming shortened V by 3 bases and J by 0 bases, and 7 bases separated the two germline ends. Here the CDR3 reads CASSMMASTDTQYF. CDR3 coding DNA: TGTGCCAGTAGTATGATGGCTAGCACAGATACGCAGTATTTT.

The chain couples TRBV18 to TRBJ2-7, with a possible D match to TRBD2 (5 bases). The CDR3 totals 16 residues. Germline V gene lookup returns CDR1 KGHSH and CDR2 LQKENI. Trimming stripped 3 bases from V and 0 bases from J, with 15 bases between. CDR3 residues: CASSPRVGDSSYEQYF. The CDR3 DNA reads TGTGCCAGCTCACCCAGAGTCGGGGATTCCTCCTACGAGCAGTACTTC.

The chain combines TRBV4-2 with TRBJ1-6; possible D gene TRBD1, 5 bases. Trimming took 0 bases from V and 9 from J, leaving 12 bases between them. CDR1 and CDR2 (germline): LGHNA, YNFKEQ. The CDR3 totals 15 residues. DNA of the CDR3: TGTGCCAGCAGCCAAGATCCAGGGTTTGGTTCACCCCTCCACTTT. Translated, it gives CASSQDPGFGSPLHF.

This clone was recorded a few times. The chain links TRBV20-1 to TRBJ2-5, with D possibly being TRBD1 (5 bases). Trimming took 4 bases from V and 9 from J, leaving 9 bases between them. This CDR3 comprises 10 residues. CDR1 is DFQATT, CDR2 SNEGSKA, per germline (reference sequence). CDR3 DNA: TGCAGTGCTATGGTAGGGGCCCAGTACTTC. Encoded protein: CSAMVGAQYF.

This chain connects TRBV5-8 to TRBJ1-5; no clear D. This CDR3 contains 14 residues. Germline V CDR1 and CDR2: SGHTS, YDEGEE. Trimming pared 4 bases from V and 0 bases from J, leaving 8 bases between. The CDR3 spells CASSPQYSNQPQHF. As DNA, the CDR3 is TGTGCCAGCAGCCCCCAGTATAGCAATCAGCCCCAGCATTTT.